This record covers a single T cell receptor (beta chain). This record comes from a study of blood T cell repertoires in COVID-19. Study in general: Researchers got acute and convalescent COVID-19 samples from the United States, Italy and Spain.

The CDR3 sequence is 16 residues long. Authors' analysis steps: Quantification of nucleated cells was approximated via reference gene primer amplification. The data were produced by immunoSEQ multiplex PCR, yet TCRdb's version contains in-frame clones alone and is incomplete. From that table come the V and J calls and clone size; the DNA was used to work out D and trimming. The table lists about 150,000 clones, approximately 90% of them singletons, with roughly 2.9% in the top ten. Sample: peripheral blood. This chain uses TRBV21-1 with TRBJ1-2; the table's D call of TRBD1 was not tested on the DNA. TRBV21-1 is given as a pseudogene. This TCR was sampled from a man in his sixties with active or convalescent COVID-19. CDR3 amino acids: CASSKFHRGSRYGYTF. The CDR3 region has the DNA TGTGCCAGCAGCAAATTTCACAGGGGATCAAGGTATGGCTACACCTTC.